This TCR beta chain was identified during a study of CD8+CD57+ T cells in acquired aplastic anemia. The wider study: DNA from sorted CD4+ and CD8+ cells averaged around 3.5 ug. Study-wide results and limits: Some 28 CD8+ CDR3 sequences occurred in both the patients and the controls. Patients did not significantly differ from controls in CD8+ Simpson's diversity.

Of note for this clonotype: Its antigen is not identified.

Genomic DNA acted as the template from which TCR beta VDJ combination and CDR3 sequence profiling were carried out. TCRdb reprocessed the reads with MiXCR, giving one entry per CDR3 protein. This table has 150,000 to 200,000 distinct CDR3 sequences, around 65% appearing once. The germline V gene has CDR1 DFQATT and CDR2 SNEGSKA (reference sequence). V shed 5 bases and J shed 5 bases, with 11 bases lying between them. The CDR3 contains 12 residues. The V and J genes are TRBV20-1 and TRBJ2-3; D might be TRBD2 (5 bases). This receptor was taken from a human donor with severe aplastic anemia or a healthy control (not recorded which). The source material was sorted CD4+, CD8+, or CD8+CD57+ T cells (not recorded which) from PBMCs. The CDR3: CSAQTAGDTQYF. For the CDR3, the DNA is TGCAGTGCTCAGACTGCGGGAGATACGCAGTATTTT.